This T cell receptor beta chain was retrieved from a study of somatic mutations in cytotoxic T cells in rheumatoid arthritis. Sequenced by immunoSEQ multiplex PCR; TCRdb stores in-frame clones only, minus some. Among about 16,000 clones listed, approximately 79% were seen once. The sequenced sample consisted of CD8+ T cells sorted from blood. The source of this sequence is an adult with rheumatoid arthritis.

The CDR3 DNA sequence: TGTGCCAGCAGTTCGATACTAGCGGGAGGGCCGTGGGAGCAGTACTTC. Translation gives CASSSILAGGPWEQYF. The chain carries TRBV27 and TRBJ2-7, with TRBD2 identical over 13 bases. The J segment lost 7 bases and the V segment lost 4 bases, leaving 10 bases of the junction unmatched. The CDR3 runs to 16 residues. Per germline, CDR1 MNHEY and CDR2 SMNVEV (reference sequence).